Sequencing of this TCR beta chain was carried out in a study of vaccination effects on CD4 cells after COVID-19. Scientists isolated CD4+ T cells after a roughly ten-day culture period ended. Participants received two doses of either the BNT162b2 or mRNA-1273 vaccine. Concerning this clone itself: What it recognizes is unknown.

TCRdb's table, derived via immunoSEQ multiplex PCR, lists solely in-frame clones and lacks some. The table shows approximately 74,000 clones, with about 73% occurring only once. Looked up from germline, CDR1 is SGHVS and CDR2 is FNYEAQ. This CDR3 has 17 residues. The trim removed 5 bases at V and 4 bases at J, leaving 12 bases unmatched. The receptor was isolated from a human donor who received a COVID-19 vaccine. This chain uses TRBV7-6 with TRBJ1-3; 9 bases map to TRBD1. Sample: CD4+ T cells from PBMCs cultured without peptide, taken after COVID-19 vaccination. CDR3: CASSGRTGTGWGNTIYF. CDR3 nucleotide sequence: TGTGCCAGCAGCGGCAGAACCGGGACAGGGTGGGGAAACACCATATATTTT.